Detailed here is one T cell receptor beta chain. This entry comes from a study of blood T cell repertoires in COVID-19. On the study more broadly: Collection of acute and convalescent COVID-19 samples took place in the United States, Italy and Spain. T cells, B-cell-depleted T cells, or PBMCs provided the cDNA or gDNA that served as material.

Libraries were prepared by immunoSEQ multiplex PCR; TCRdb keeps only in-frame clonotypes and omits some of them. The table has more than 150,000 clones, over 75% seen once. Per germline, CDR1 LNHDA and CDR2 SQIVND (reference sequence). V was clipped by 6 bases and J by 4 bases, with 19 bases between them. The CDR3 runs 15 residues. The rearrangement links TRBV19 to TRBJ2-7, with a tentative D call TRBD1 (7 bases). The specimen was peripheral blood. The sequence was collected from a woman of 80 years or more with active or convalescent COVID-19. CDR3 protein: CASSQNRGGVYEQYF. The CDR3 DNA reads TGTGCCAGTAGCCAAAACAGGGGAGGAGTGTACGAGCAGTACTTC.